The clone carrying this TCR beta chain was seen more than once but under ten times. Its specificity is not known. The CDR3 consists of 15 residues. Germline-derived CDR1 and CDR2 are SQVTM and ANQGSEA. The V and J ends lost 7 bases and 3 bases, in that order; junction bases with no gene match: 13. These data come from a study of human T cells and chemical hapten exposure. TCRdb used MiXCR to reprocess the RACE reads, holding one entry per CDR3 protein. Altogether roughly 110,000 distinct CDR3 sequences are present, 9% to 15% being singletons, with the ten largest covering over 1.5%. Time point defined: pre-sensitization, week 0. Documented treatment: therapeutic diphenylcyclopropenone sensitization with weekly scalp DPC. Overall study findings and caveats: Sensitizing with DPC caused no change in TCRs above 1 in 1000 frequency.

The sequences come from whole blood, collected in connection with sensitization to the hapten diphenylcyclopropenone (DPC). The clonotype originates from a woman in her 50s with alopecia areata. Some clones in this sample may be carry-over from other donors' samples. The chain is built from TRBV29-1 and TRBJ1-1; 8 bases fit TRBD1. The CDR3 DNA reads as TGCAGCGCCGGAAGGACAGGGTACTCGCACACTGAAGCTTTCTTT. Protein sequence: CSAGRTGYSHTEAFF.